This TCR beta chain was identified during a study of Ad26.COV2.S vaccination and SARS-CoV-2 variants (dated by TCRdb to 2020 to 2023). Study-wide context: Vaccine-arm donors were drawn from COV1001, a multicentre, randomized, double-blind, placebo-controlled phase I-IIa trial of Ad26.COV2.S in healthy adults. TCRbeta repertoire sequencing was used to assess the specificity and breadth of SARS-CoV-2-reactive T cell receptors after Ad26.COV2.S vaccination. Ad26.COV2.S was given intramuscularly at 5x10^10 or 1x10^11 viral particles, as a single shot or as two shots 56 days apart. Investigators did not know the trial group allocation while performing experiments and assessing outcomes. Participants in the trial were split at random into five groups of five each, receiving low-dose or high-dose Ad26.COV2.S once or twice, or else placebo on both occasions. A total of roughly 32 samples were included in the TCR-sequenced set, comprising 19 Ad26.COV2.S vaccine recipients, 5 placebo recipients and 8 SARS-CoV-2 convalescent individuals.

The treatment or condition label corresponds to: about 20 received Ad26.COV2.S at low or high dose, single or two shots; 5 received placebo; per-sample allocation not given. For vaccine and placebo recipients, repertoires were sequenced using samples collected on day 63 after the first injection. In Cohort 1b, roughly 25 adults aged 18-55 years were enrolled at a single site in Boston, USA, between 29 July and 7 August 2020. Ad26.COV2.S consisted of a replication-incompetent adenovirus type 26 vector by which a prefusion-stabilized SARS-CoV-2 spike protein from the original Wuhan strain was expressed. About this clone itself: Its antigen is still unknown. No much larger clone is present one base from it, and per-base qualities are unavailable.

The immunoSEQ Assay was used to sequence TCRbeta CDR3 regions. After extraction, genomic DNA underwent amplification by bias-controlled multiplex PCR, followed by high-throughput sequencing. Per the authors' processing: Collapsing and filtering of sequences were performed to quantify the absolute abundance of each unique TCRbeta CDR3 region. Usable DNA was measured by amplifying reference genes present in all nucleated cells, and TCRbeta template counts were normalized to that usable DNA to estimate T cell fraction. Repertoire TCRs were annotated as SARS-CoV-2-specific when V gene, CDR3 amino acid sequence and J gene were exactly matched to a known reactive TCR set. MIRA supplied the reference SARS-CoV-2 TCR set, which was filtered for enrichment in COVID-19-positive ImmuneCODE repertoires so that public or cross-reactive TCRs were removed. Based on the MIRA antigens, annotated TCRs were further analysed at the level of specific ORF or position within ORF. Breadth was defined as annotated unique rearrangements over total unique productive rearrangements; depth was the summed frequency of those rearrangements. Two-sided Wilcoxon rank-sum tests were applied when comparing TCR breadth between groups. Sourced from immuneACCESS, this table was stored by TCRdb with only in-frame sequences that have V and J called. A share of the clones is absent; for the studies checked, an unresolved V gene accounts for under half, and the remainder has no known explanation. That table gives V, J and clone size, and the DNA gave D and trimming. The sample table records some 520,000 clones; 87% of these occur just once. The ten largest clones add up to 10% to 15% of the sample.

The paper's findings and limits, for the study overall: Non-spike TCR breadth was comparable between vaccine and placebo recipients, consistent with the vaccine containing only spike. After vaccination, spike-specific CD8+ and CD4+ T cell responses were reported to show substantial breadth. Higher spike-specific TCR breadth was observed in Ad26.COV2.S recipients than in placebo recipients (P = 0.0014). According to the authors, total T cell responses may have been underestimated by the TCR breadth and depth analyses. Comparing responses between vaccine doses or regimens was not something the study was powered to do.

The CDR3 runs 14 amino acids, cysteine and phenylalanine included. The retained sequence is limited to the CDR3, 42 bases, with the frame set at the first base. The germline V gene specifies MDHEN as CDR1 and SYDVKM as CDR2. V loses 3 bases of germline sequence and J loses 5 bases, and the interval between the two ends is 14 bases. The sample here was peripheral blood, taken in a trial of Ad26.COV2.S vaccine versus placebo. The chain is encoded by TRBV28 joined to TRBJ2-7, with TRBD2 as a weak D call on 6 bases. The TCR sequence derives from a person aged 18-60 years who received the Ad26.COV2.S COVID-19 vaccine or a placebo. The DNA sequence is given as TGTGCCAGCAGTTTGGTCGGGAGTTTTGACGAGCAGTACTTC. It codes for CASSLVGSFDEQYF.